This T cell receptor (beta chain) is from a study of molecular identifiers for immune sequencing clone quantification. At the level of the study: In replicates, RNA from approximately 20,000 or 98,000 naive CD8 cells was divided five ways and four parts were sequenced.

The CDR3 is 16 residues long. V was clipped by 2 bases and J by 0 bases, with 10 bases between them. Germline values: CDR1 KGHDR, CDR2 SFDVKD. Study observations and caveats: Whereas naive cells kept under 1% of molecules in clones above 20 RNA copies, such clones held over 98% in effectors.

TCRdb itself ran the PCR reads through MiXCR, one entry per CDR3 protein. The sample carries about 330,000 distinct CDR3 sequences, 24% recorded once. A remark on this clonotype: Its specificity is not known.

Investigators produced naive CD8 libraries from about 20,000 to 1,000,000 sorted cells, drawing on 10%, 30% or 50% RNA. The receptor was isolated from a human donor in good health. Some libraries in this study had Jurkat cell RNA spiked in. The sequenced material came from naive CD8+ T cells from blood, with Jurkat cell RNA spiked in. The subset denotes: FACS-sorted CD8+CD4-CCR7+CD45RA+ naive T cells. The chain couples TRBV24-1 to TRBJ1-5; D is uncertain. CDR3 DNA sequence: TGTGCCACCAGTGATTCGAGTGGATATAGCAATCAGCCCCAGCATTTT. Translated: CATSDSSGYSNQPQHF.